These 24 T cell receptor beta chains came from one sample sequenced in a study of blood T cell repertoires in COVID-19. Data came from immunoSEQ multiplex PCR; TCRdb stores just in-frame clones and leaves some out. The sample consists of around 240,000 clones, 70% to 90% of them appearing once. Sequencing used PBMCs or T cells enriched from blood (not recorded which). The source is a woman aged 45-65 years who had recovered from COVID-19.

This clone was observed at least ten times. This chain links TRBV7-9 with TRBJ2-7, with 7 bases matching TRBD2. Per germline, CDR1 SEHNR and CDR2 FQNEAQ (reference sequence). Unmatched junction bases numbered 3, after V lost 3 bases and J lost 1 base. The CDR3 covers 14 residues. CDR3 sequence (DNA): TGTGCCAGCAGCTTTGCCGGGAGGTCCTACGAGCAGTACTTC. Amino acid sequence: CASSFAGRSYEQYF.

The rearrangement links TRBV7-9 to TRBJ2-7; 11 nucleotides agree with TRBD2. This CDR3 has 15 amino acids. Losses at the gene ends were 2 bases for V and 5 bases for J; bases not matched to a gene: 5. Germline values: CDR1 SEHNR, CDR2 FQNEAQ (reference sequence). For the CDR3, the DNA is TGTGCCAGCAGCTTAATAGCGGGAGGGATGAACGAGCAGTACTTC. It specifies CASSLIAGGMNEQYF.

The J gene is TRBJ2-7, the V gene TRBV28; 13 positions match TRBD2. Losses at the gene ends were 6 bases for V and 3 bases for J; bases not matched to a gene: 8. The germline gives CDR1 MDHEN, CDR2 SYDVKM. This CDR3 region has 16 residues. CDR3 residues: CASSSQGLAGLYEQYF. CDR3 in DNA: TGTGCCAGCAGCTCTCAGGGACTAGCGGGGCTCTACGAGCAGTACTTC.

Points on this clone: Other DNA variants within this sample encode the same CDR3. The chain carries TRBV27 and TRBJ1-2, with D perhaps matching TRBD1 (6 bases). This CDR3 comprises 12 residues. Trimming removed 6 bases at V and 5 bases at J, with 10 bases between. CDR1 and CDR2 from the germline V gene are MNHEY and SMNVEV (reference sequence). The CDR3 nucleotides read TGTGCCAGCAGCGAACAGGGTTATGGCTACACCTTC. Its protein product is CASSEQGYGYTF.

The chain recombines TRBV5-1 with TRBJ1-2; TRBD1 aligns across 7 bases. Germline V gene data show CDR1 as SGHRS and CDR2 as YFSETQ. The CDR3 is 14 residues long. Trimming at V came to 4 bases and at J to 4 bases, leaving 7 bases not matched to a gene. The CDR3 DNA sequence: TGCGCCAGCAGCCCAGGGGGGATGTCCTATGGCTACACCTTC. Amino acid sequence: CASSPGGMSYGYTF.

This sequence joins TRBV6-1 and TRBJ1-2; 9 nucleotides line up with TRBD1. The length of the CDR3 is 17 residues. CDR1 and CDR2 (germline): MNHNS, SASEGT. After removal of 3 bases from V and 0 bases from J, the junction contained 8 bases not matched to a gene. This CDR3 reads CASSDPGTGPTNYGYTF. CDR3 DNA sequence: TGTGCCAGCAGTGACCCCGGGACAGGGCCGACTAACTATGGCTACACCTTC.

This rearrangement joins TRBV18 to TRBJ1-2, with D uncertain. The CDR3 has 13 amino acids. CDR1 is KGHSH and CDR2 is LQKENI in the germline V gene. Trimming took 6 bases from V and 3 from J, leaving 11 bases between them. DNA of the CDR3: TGTGCCAGCTCTCAAGGTGAGGACTATGGCTACACCTTC. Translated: CASSQGEDYGYTF.

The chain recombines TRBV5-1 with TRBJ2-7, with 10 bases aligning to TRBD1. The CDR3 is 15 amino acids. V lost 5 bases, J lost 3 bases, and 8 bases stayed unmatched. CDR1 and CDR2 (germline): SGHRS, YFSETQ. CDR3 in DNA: TGCGCCAGCAGGCCGGCCGGGACAGGGGTCTACGAGCAGTACTTC. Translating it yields CASRPAGTGVYEQYF.

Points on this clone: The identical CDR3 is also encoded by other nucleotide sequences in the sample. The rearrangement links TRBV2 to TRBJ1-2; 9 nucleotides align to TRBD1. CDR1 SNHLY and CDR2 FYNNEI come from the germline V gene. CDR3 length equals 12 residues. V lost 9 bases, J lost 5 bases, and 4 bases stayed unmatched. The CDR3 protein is CASRTGVYGYTF. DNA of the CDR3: TGTGCCAGTCGGACAGGGGTGTATGGCTACACCTTC. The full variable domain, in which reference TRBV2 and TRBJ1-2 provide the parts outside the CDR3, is EPEVTQTPSHQVTQMGQEVILRCVPISNHLYFYWYRQILGQKVEFLVSFYNNEISEKSEIFDDQFSVERPDGSNFTLKIRSTKLEDSAMYFCASRTGVYGYTFGSGTRLTVV.

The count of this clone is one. The CDR3 loop reads CASSEELATNEQFF. For the CDR3, the DNA is TGTGCCAGCAGTGAAGAACTAGCGACCAATGAGCAGTTCTTC. This chain links TRBV2 with TRBJ2-1, with 7 bases that match TRBD2. This CDR3 contains 14 residues. J lost 6 bases, V lost 1 base, and 3 bases had no gene match. Germline V gene sequence: CDR1 SNHLY, CDR2 FYNNEI.

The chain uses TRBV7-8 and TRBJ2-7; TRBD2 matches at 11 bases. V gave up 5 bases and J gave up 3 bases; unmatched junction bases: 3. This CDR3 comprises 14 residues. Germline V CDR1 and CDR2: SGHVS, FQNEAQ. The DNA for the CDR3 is TGTGCCAGCAGCGCCGGGACTAGCGGCTACGAGCAGTACTTC. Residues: CASSAGTSGYEQYF.

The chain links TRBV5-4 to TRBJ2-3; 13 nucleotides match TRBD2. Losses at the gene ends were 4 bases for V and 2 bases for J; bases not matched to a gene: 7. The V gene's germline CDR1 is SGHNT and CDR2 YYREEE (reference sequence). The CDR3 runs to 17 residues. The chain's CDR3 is CASSLLGLAGTTDTQYF. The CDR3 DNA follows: TGTGCCAGCAGCCTTCTGGGACTAGCGGGAACCACAGATACGCAGTATTTT.

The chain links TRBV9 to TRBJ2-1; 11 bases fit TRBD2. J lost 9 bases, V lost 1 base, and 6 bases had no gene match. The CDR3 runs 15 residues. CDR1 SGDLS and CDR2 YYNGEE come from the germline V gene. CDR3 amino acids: CASSVTSGSLGEQFF. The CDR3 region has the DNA TGTGCCAGCAGCGTAACTAGCGGGAGTTTAGGTGAGCAGTTCTTC.

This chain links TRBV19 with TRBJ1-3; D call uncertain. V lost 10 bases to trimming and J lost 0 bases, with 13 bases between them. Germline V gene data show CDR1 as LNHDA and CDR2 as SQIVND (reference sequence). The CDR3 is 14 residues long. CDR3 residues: CATSPVYSGNTIYF. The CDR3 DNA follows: TGTGCCACGAGCCCGGTATACTCTGGAAACACCATATATTTT.

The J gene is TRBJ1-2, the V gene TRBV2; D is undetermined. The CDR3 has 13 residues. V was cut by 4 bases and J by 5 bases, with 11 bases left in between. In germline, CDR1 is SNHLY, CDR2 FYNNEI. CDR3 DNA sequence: TGTGCCAGCAGTGCGGAAACGGAGTATGGCTACACCTTC. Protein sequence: CASSAETEYGYTF.

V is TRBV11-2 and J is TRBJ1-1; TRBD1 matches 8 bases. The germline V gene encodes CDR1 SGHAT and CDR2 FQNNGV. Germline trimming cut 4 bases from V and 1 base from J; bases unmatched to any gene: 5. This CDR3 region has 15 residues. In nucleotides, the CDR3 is TGTGCCAGCAGCTCCACCGGGACAGGGAACACTGAAGCTTTCTTT. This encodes CASSSTGTGNTEAFF.

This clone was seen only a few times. The CDR3 DNA follows: TGTGCCAGCAGCTTGGAAGGGGGAGCTGAAGGAAACACCATATATTTT. It is translated as CASSLEGGAEGNTIYF. The rearrangement joins TRBV5-5 to TRBJ1-3, with a weak D call TRBD1 (6 bases). Germline V gene sequence: CDR1 SGHKS, CDR2 YYEKEE (reference sequence). The CDR3 is 16 amino acids. Trimming pared 0 bases from V and 4 bases from J, leaving 14 bases between.

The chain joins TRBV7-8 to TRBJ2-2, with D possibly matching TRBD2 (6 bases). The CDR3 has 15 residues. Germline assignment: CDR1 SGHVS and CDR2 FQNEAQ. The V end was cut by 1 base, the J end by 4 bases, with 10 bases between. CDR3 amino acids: CASSLGLGSTGELFF. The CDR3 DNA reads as TGTGCCAGCAGCTTAGGGCTCGGGAGCACCGGGGAGCTGTTTTTT.

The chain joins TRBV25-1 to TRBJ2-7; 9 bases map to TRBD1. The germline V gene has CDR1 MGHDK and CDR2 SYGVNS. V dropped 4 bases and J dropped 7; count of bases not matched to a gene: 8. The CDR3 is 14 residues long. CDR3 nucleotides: TGTGCCAGCAGTGGTGGACAGGGGTCGCGGGAGCAGTACTTC. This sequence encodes CASSGGQGSREQYF.

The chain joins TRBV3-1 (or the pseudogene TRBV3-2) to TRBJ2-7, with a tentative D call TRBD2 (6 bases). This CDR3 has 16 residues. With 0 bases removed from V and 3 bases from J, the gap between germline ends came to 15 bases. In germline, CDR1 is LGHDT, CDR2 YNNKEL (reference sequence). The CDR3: CASSQEYGSLYYEQYF. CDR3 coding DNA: TGTGCCAGCAGCCAAGAATACGGGAGTCTATACTACGAGCAGTACTTC.

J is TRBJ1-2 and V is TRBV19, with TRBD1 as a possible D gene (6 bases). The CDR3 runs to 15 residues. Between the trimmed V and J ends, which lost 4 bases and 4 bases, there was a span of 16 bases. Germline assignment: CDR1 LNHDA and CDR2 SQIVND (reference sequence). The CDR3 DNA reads TGTGCCAGTAGTACAGGACAGTCGCTTAGCTATGGCTACACCTTC. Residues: CASSTGQSLSYGYTF.

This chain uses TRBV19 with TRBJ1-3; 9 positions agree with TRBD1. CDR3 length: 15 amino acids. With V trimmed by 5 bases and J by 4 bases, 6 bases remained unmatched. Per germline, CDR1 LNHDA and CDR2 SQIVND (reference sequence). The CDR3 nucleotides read TGTGCCAGTAGTCACGGGACAGGGAGGGGAAACACCATATATTTT. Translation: CASSHGTGRGNTIYF. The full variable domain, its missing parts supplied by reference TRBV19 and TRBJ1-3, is DGGITQSPKYLFRKEGQNVTLSCEQNLNHDAMYWYRQDPGQGLRLIYYSQIVNDFQKGDIAEGYSVSREKKESFPLTVTSAQKNPTAFYLCASSHGTGRGNTIYFGEGSWLTVV.

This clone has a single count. CDR3 sequence (DNA): TGTGCCTGGAGGAACAGGGAGCGCGAAAAACTGTTTTTT. Amino acids: CAWRNREREKLFF. V is TRBV30 and J is TRBJ1-4; possibly TRBD1 for D (6 bases). The CDR3 sequence is 13 residues long. Germline CDR1 is GTSNPN and CDR2 is SVGIG (reference sequence). Deletions cut 3 bases from V and 8 bases from J, with 13 bases between. The complete variable domain, with remaining parts taken from reference TRBV30 and TRBJ1-4, reads SQTIHQWPATLVQPVGSPLSLECTVEGTSNPNLYWYRQAAGRGLQLLFYSVGIGQISSEVPQNLSASRPQDRQFILSSKKLLLSDSGFYLCAWRNREREKLFFGSGTQLSVL.

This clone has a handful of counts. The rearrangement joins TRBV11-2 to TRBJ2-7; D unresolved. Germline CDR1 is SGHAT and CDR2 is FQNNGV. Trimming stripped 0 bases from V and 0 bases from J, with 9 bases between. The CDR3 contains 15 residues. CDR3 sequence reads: CASSLEAATSYEQYF. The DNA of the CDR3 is TGTGCCAGCAGCTTAGAGGCAGCGACCTCCTACGAGCAGTACTTC.